This T cell receptor beta chain was obtained from a study of OX40 agonist ivuxolimab in advanced cancers. On the study more broadly: Those enrolled were roughly 80% male, with a mean age of around 55 years and ages from about 20 to 79.

Trimming at V came to 5 bases and at J to 3 bases, leaving 3 bases not matched to a gene. Germline V gene data show CDR1 as SGHTA and CDR2 as FQGTGA. The CDR3 contains 15 residues. Sequencing was performed with immunoSEQ multiplex PCR; in TCRdb, only in-frame clones are kept and a portion is missing. The sample comprises over 30,000 clones, under 85% of which are singletons, and about 21% rests with the top ten. The chain joins TRBV7-3 to TRBJ2-2, with 10 bases that match TRBD1. The sequencing used CD4+ or CD8+ T cells sorted from blood, collected in a trial of the OX40 agonist ivuxolimab. This TCR was sampled from an adult with an advanced solid tumor such as melanoma, head and neck, liver or kidney cancer. CDR3 in DNA: TGTGCCAGCAGCGCGACAGGGGGCCACACCGGGGAGCTGTTTTTT. It translates to CASSATGGHTGELFF.